This T cell receptor beta chain appears in the sequencing data of a study of blood T cell repertoires in COVID-19. Looking at the study overall: There were acute and convalescent COVID-19 samples, and they came from the United States, Italy and Spain.

This CDR3 is 17 amino acids long. The V segment lost 7 bases and the J segment 2 bases; nucleotides outside the gene matches: 15. CDR1 and CDR2 (germline): SNHLY, FYNNEI. Authors' data handling: Reference gene primer amplification yielded estimated nucleated cell counts. Clones were read by immunoSEQ multiplex PCR, and TCRdb kept only the in-frame ones, dropping some. V, J and clone size were drawn from that table, and D and trimming were deduced from the DNA. The sample has around 180,000 clones, around 85% seen once; the top ten hold around 9.8%. This clone was detected only once. This chain joins TRBV2 and TRBJ1-1; 8 bases agree with TRBD1. Input material: peripheral blood. This TCR derives from a woman aged 80 or over with acute or convalescent COVID-19. The CDR3 sequence: CASKSGQGIGGNTEAFF. The CDR3 coding sequence is TGTGCCAGCAAATCCGGACAGGGAATTGGGGGTAACACTGAAGCTTTCTTT. The full variable domain, in which reference TRBV2 and TRBJ1-1 provide the parts outside the CDR3, is EPEVTQTPSHQVTQMGQEVILRCVPISNHLYFYWYRQILGQKVEFLVSFYNNEISEKSEIFDDQFSVERPDGSNFTLKIRSTKLEDSAMYFCASKSGQGIGGNTEAFFGQGTRLTVV.